This entry concerns a single T cell receptor beta chain. Its specific antigen is unknown. Base qualities were left out, and no much larger clone turns up one base away. The sample comes from a study of identical twins (dated by TCRdb to 2016 to 2017). For the study in its entirety: To test whether fetal clonotypes persist, this study deep-sequenced TCR alpha and beta repertoires from monozygotic twins, from unrelated adults of various ages, and from cord blood. Replicate twin experiments were performed at different times using different library preparation protocols to rule out contamination.

Every donor in the study was a healthy Caucasian. The twin cohort consisted of three pairs of female monozygotic twins, all aged roughly 18 to 29 years. Positive isolation kits from Invitrogen were used to isolate CD4+ and CD8+ T cell populations. For CDR1 and CDR2, the germline V gene lists ENHRY and SYGVKD. Trimming costs V 4 bases and J 8 bases, and their ends lie 11 bases apart. The CDR3 holds 13 amino acids from the cysteine to the phenylalanine. Kept here is only the CDR3 DNA, which spans 39 bases and is read in frame from base 1. Library preparation employed 5' RACE. TCRdb names Illumina HiSeq 2000 as the instrument used. Template switching introduced a universal primer binding site; the final cDNA contained a unique molecular identifier, enabling accurate counting of TCR cDNA molecules. Specific primers in the conserved constant-segment region were used to synthesize first-strand cDNA for the TCR alpha and beta chains. To control for contamination, every cDNA library was double barcoded, receiving both a SMART-Mk sample barcode and Illumina barcodes. TruSeq adapter sequences along with Illumina sample barcodes were introduced in two successive PCR steps. The TCR alpha and beta cDNA libraries were sequenced on the Illumina HiSeq platform using custom primers. Per the source publication's procedure: MiGEC processed the raw reads to extract unique molecular identifiers, while MiXCR was used to determine the CDR3 positions. Recombination models were inferred per individual with the repgenHMM and IGoR tools using an EM algorithm. The analysis of shared clonotypes was done with the tcR package in R, with sharing normalized by the product of cloneset sizes. Out-of-frame nonproductive sequences were analyzed to study raw recombination free of thymic and clonal selection effects. TCRdb passed the public sequencing reads through fastp at Q25 and MiXCR, retaining productive beta sequences. Each entry is one CDR3 protein sequence, shown with its most common DNA and genes. TCRdb's processing, not the authors', yielded these V and J calls. The sample table holds approximately 490,000 distinct CDR3 sequences, of which about 20% were seen once. The top ten clones comprise around 0.47% of the sample.

What the authors observed across the whole study: Fewer insertions were carried by abundant cord blood beta clonotypes; a weaker similar trend was observed in young adult naive repertoires, while no such trend was observed in memory repertoires. Zero-insertion analyses could be partly confounded by invariant T cells such as MAIT and iNKT, though diverse VJ usage argued against such confounding for most clonotypes. Because the same donors could not be followed over many years, conclusions were based on cross-sectional statistical analysis. Compared with coincidental sharing between unrelated individuals, an excess of low generation-probability sequences was observed among out-of-frame TCR alpha sequences shared between twins. Recombination models systematically underestimated out-of-frame TCR alpha sharing in monozygotic twins but agreed with sharing between unrelated individuals. The excess sharing between twins in beta out-of-frame sequences was weaker because fewer shared sequences reduced the signal-to-noise ratio.

The sample was also linked to a second study, of yellow fever vaccine responses in identical twins. The second study, in turn, reports: The T cell response to vaccination in identical twins was reported by the authors to appear partly convergent and partly personalized. Focusing on identical twins, the study followed the T cell clones that responded to the vaccine, and did so with precision.

This clonotype was sampled from a young woman in good health. The sequenced material came from CD4+ T cells sorted from blood. The V and J segments used are TRBV10-3 and TRBJ1-4; too little of a D gene remains to name it. This receptor carries the CDR3 CAISGGIGEKLFF. The DNA sequence reads TGTGCCATCAGTGGAGGGATAGGAGAAAAACTGTTTTTT.